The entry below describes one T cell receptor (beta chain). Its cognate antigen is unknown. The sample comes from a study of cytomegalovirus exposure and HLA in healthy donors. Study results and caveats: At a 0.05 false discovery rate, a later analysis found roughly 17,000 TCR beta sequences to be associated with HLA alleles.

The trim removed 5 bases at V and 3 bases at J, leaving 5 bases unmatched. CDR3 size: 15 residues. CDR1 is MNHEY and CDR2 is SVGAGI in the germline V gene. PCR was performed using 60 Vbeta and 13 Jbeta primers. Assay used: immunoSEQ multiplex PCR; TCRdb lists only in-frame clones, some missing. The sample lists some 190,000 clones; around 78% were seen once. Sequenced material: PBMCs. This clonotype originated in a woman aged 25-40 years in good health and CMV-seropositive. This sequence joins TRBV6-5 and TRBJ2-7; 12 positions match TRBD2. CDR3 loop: CASSQTSGGFYEQYF. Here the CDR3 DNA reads TGTGCCAGCAGTCAGACTAGCGGGGGTTTCTACGAGCAGTACTTC.